Presented here are 32 T cell receptor beta chains from one specimen sequenced in a study of technical replicates of blood from a handful of donors. TCRdb's table, derived via immunoSEQ multiplex PCR, lists solely in-frame clones and lacks some. The data hold 80,000 to 100,000 clones, with nearly 97% observed a single time. The sequencing sample was made of T cells isolated from PBMCs. Receptor source: a human donor in good health.

DNA for the CDR3: TGTGCCAGCTCACCCGGGACTACTTTCGAGCAGTACTTC. Its protein product is CASSPGTTFEQYF. The rearrangement joins TRBV18 to TRBJ2-7; 7 nucleotides line up with TRBD2. From germline, CDR1 is KGHSH and CDR2 LQKENI. Trimming took 3 bases from V and 6 from J; bases not matched to a gene: 5. CDR3 size: 13 residues.

This rearrangement joins TRBV7-2 to TRBJ2-6; no definite D call. Germline CDR1 SGHTA, CDR2 FQGNSA. This CDR3 is built from 15 residues. The V end was cut by 0 bases, the J end by 2 bases, with 5 bases between. The CDR3 DNA is TGTGCCAGCAGCTTAGCTTCAACTGGGGCCAACGTCCTGACTTTC. This gives the protein CASSLASTGANVLTF.

The chain has TRBV5-1 and TRBJ2-6; TRBD1 matches 8 bases. Germline V gene lookup returns CDR1 SGHRS and CDR2 YFSETQ. This CDR3 is 18 amino acids long. Germline trimming cut 1 base from V and 4 bases from J; bases unmatched to any gene: 10. The CDR3 DNA sequence: TGCGCCAGCAGCTTGATAGGACAGGGCCTACGGGGGGCCAACGTCCTGACTTTC. Translating gives CASSLIGQGLRGANVLTF.

The V gene is TRBV4-1, the J gene TRBJ1-1; D is undetermined. The CDR3 loop spans 19 amino acids. With 2 bases removed from V and 3 bases from J, the gap between germline ends came to 25 bases. Per the germline V gene, CDR1 is MGHRA and CDR2 is YSYEKL. The CDR3 sequence is CASSQSVTRHGRNYTEAFF. DNA of the CDR3: TGCGCCAGCAGCCAAAGCGTTACTAGGCATGGGCGGAACTACACTGAAGCTTTCTTT.

V usage is TRBV7-6 and J usage is TRBJ2-5; D is perhaps TRBD1 (6 bases). The CDR3 covers 17 residues. Germline CDR1 SGHVS, CDR2 FNYEAQ. Deletions cut 4 bases from V and 5 bases from J, with 23 bases between. The CDR3 DNA reads as TGTGCCAGCAGCTCCGCCGCTTTCAGGGTGCAGGGGGAGACCCAGTACTTC. Translated: CASSSAAFRVQGETQYF.

The sample holds one count of this clone. This chain links TRBV5-4 with TRBJ2-5, with 7 bases aligning to TRBD1. Per the germline V gene, CDR1 is SGHNT and CDR2 is YYREEE (reference sequence). This CDR3 has 14 amino acids. Trimming cost V 2 bases and J 6 bases; bases outside gene matches: 7. In nucleotides, the CDR3 is TGTGCCAGCAGCTTAGGGACAGCGTACAAGACCCAGTACTTC. Its protein product is CASSLGTAYKTQYF. The whole variable domain, remainder taken from reference TRBV5-4 and TRBJ2-5, is ETGVTQSPTHLIKTRGQQVTLRCSSQSGHNTVSWYQQALGQGPQFIFQYYREEENGRGNFPPRFSGLQFPNYSSELNVNALELDDSALYLCASSLGTAYKTQYFGPGTRLLVL.

V usage is TRBV6-5 and J usage is TRBJ1-1; D is unclear. Germline assignment: CDR1 MNHEY and CDR2 SVGAGI. With 5 bases removed from V and 10 bases from J, the gap between germline ends came to 14 bases. The CDR3 runs 12 residues. For the CDR3, the DNA is TGTGCCAGCAGTCAACCCCTCGGGGTAGCTTTCTTT. It translates to CASSQPLGVAFF.

The chain's CDR3 is CASTPTPAGGSYNEQFF. The CDR3 DNA sequence: TGTGCCAGCACTCCGACCCCCGCTGGCGGGAGTTACAATGAGCAGTTCTTC. The J gene is TRBJ2-1, the V gene TRBV27; 7 nucleotides line up with TRBD2. Germline V lookup: CDR1 MNHEY, CDR2 SMNVEV (reference sequence). The CDR3 extends over 17 amino acids. Unmatched junction bases numbered 16, after V lost 7 bases and J lost 4 bases.

This chain joins TRBV11-3 and TRBJ1-5, with TRBD1 matching 9 bases. The germline CDR1 and CDR2 sequences are SGHNT and YENEEA. The CDR3 loop spans 14 amino acids. V gave up 5 bases and J gave up 6 bases; unmatched junction bases: 5. The chain's CDR3 is CASSRQGGIQPQHF. CDR3 bases: TGTGCCAGCAGCCGACAGGGGGGAATTCAGCCCCAGCATTTT.

V is TRBV5-5 and J is TRBJ1-5; the D gene is possibly TRBD1 (5 bases). CDR3 length: 13 amino acids. Germline V gives CDR1 SGHKS, CDR2 YYEKEE (reference sequence). The V end was cut by 2 bases, the J end by 6 bases, with 9 bases between. CDR3: CASSFRDSQPQHF. CDR3 nucleotides: TGTGCCAGCAGCTTCAGGGATAGTCAGCCCCAGCATTTT.

This chain connects TRBV6-5 to TRBJ2-5; 10 bases map to TRBD1. CDR1 is MNHEY, CDR2 SVGAGI, per germline. V lost 3 bases and J lost 4; bases outside the gene matches: 5. This CDR3 region has 15 residues. The CDR3 coding sequence is TGTGCCAGCAGTTATGGGACAGGGGAGCCAGAGACCCAGTACTTC. It encodes CASSYGTGEPETQYF.

J is TRBJ2-5 and V is TRBV5-4; D remains ambiguous. The germline V gene has CDR1 SGHNT and CDR2 YYREEE (reference sequence). V was cut by 2 bases and J by 7 bases, with 9 bases left in between. The CDR3 consists of 12 residues. The chain's CDR3 is CASSFPSGTQYF. DNA of the CDR3: TGTGCCAGCAGCTTCCCGTCGGGGACCCAGTACTTC.

CDR3 in amino acids: CASKLAGTTPSYEQYF. CDR3 DNA: TGTGCCAGCAAACTAGCGGGGACAACCCCCTCCTACGAGCAGTACTTC. This chain joins TRBV11-2 and TRBJ2-7, with TRBD2 matching over 10 bases. Germline V gene sequence: CDR1 SGHAT, CDR2 FQNNGV. Trimming at V came to 7 bases and at J to 0 bases, leaving 9 bases not matched to a gene. The CDR3 totals 16 residues. Full variable domain (missing parts from reference TRBV11-2 and TRBJ2-7): EAGVAQSPRYKIIEKRQSVAFWCNPISGHATLYWYQQILGQGPKLLIQFQNNGVVDDSQLPKDRFSAERLKGVDSTLKIQPAKLEDSAVYLCASKLAGTTPSYEQYFGPGTRLTVT.

This chain connects TRBV5-1 to TRBJ2-3, with D possibly matching TRBD2 (6 bases). The length of the CDR3 is 15 residues. Trimming took 0 bases from V and 0 from J, leaving 8 bases between them. In germline, CDR1 is SGHRS, CDR2 YFSETQ. The CDR3 nucleotides read TGCGCCAGCAGCTTGGTCGCGGGGAGCACAGATACGCAGTATTTT. This codes for CASSLVAGSTDTQYF.

CDR3 sequence: CAWSVPGGGAYNEQFF. The CDR3 bases are TGTGCCTGGAGTGTACCGGGCGGGGGGGCCTACAATGAGCAGTTCTTC. The chain couples TRBV30 to TRBJ2-1; 9 nucleotides match TRBD2. Losses at the gene ends were 0 bases for V and 2 bases for J; bases not matched to a gene: 5. The CDR3 spans 16 residues. From germline, CDR1 is GTSNPN and CDR2 SVGIG (reference sequence).

This chain connects TRBV5-1 to TRBJ2-7; 7 nucleotides agree with TRBD1. Unmatched junction bases numbered 12, after V lost 5 bases and J lost 7 bases. Germline loops: CDR1 SGHRS, CDR2 YFSETQ. The CDR3 runs 14 residues. The DNA for the CDR3 is TGCGCCAGCAGTCAGGGGGTAGGGGTTGGAGAGCAGTACTTC. Its protein is CASSQGVGVGEQYF.

This clone appeared a single time. The chain is built from TRBV5-1 and TRBJ1-1; D is unresolved. Germline CDR1 reads SGHRS; CDR2 reads YFSETQ. Trimming shortened V by 4 bases and J by 1 base, and 5 bases separated the two germline ends. This CDR3 is 12 amino acids long. This CDR3 reads CASSPPNTEAFF. The CDR3 DNA sequence: TGCGCCAGCAGCCCTCCGAACACTGAAGCTTTCTTT.

V and J are TRBV7-7 and TRBJ2-7, with D perhaps TRBD2 (6 bases). The CDR3 is 15 residues long. Trimming pared 1 base from V and 2 bases from J, leaving 12 bases between. The germline gives CDR1 SSHAT, CDR2 FNYEAQ (reference sequence). The CDR3 loop is CASSLGTGGPYEQYF. The CDR3 nucleotides read TGTGCCAGCAGCTTAGGGACCGGAGGGCCCTACGAGCAGTACTTC. The full variable domain, completed using reference TRBV7-7 and TRBJ2-7, is GAGVSQSPRYKVTKRGQDVTLRCDPISSHATLYWYQQALGQGPEFLTYFNYEAQPDKSGLPSDRFSAERPEGSISTLTIQRTEQRDSAMYRCASSLGTGGPYEQYFGPGTRLTVT.

The chain links TRBV7-6 to TRBJ2-5; 7 bases fit TRBD2. The trim removed 2 bases at V and 2 bases at J, leaving 2 bases unmatched. Looked up from germline, CDR1 is SGHVS and CDR2 is FNYEAQ. The CDR3 loop spans 14 amino acids. This CDR3 reads CASSLLAAQETQYF. The CDR3 DNA follows: TGTGCCAGCAGCTTACTAGCGGCACAAGAGACCCAGTACTTC. The full variable domain, in which reference TRBV7-6 and TRBJ2-5 provide the parts outside the CDR3, is GAGVSQSPRYKVTKRGQDVALRCDPISGHVSLYWYRQALGQGPEFLTYFNYEAQQDKSGLPNDRFSAERPEGSISTLTIQRTEQRDSAMYRCASSLLAAQETQYFGPGTRLLVL.

The J gene is TRBJ1-1, the V gene TRBV6-5; TRBD1 agrees at 10 bases. The CDR3 contains 15 residues. Germline V gene lookup returns CDR1 MNHEY and CDR2 SVGAGI. V shed 6 bases and J 8 bases; nucleotides not matched to a gene: 12. The CDR3 DNA reads TGTGCCAGCAGCCAGACAGGGGGCCCTGAGTGGGAAGCTTTCTTT. The encoded protein is CASSQTGGPEWEAFF.

The chain has TRBV6-5 and TRBJ2-5; 8 positions match TRBD1. Trimming at V came to 8 bases and at J to 5 bases, leaving 4 bases not matched to a gene. The CDR3 covers 12 residues. The germline V gene encodes CDR1 MNHEY and CDR2 SVGAGI. The CDR3 reads CASRTGKETQYF. CDR3 sequence (DNA): TGTGCCAGCCGGACAGGGAAGGAGACCCAGTACTTC.

The rearrangement links TRBV4-1 to TRBJ2-7; 9 nucleotides align to TRBD2. Germline trimming cut 2 bases from V and 2 bases from J; bases unmatched to any gene: 4. Looked up from germline, CDR1 is MGHRA and CDR2 is YSYEKL. The CDR3 is made up of 15 amino acids. CDR3 sequence (DNA): TGCGCCAGCAGCCAATCTAGCGGGGAGACCTACGAGCAGTACTTC. This translates into CASSQSSGETYEQYF.

This rearrangement joins TRBV5-1 to TRBJ2-1, with D perhaps TRBD1 (6 bases). CDR1 is SGHRS, CDR2 YFSETQ, per germline. V lost 0 bases to trimming and J lost 5 bases, with 12 bases between them. This CDR3 has 15 residues. This CDR3 is CASSLARGTDNEQFF. CDR3 coding DNA: TGCGCCAGCAGCTTGGCCAGGGGAACCGACAATGAGCAGTTCTTC.

This chain connects TRBV28 to TRBJ1-4, with D perhaps TRBD1 (5 bases). The CDR3 is made up of 12 amino acids. Germline V lookup: CDR1 MDHEN, CDR2 SYDVKM. V lost 10 bases and J 8 bases, leaving 14 bases between the germline ends. The CDR3 DNA reads as TGTGCCACCAGGCAAGGGGTAGAAAAACTGTTTTTT. Translation gives CATRQGVEKLFF.

The rearrangement links TRBV2 to TRBJ2-3, with 10 bases aligning to TRBD1. V dropped 7 bases and J dropped 6; count of bases not matched to a gene: 7. This CDR3 spans 14 amino acids. CDR1 SNHLY and CDR2 FYNNEI come from the germline V gene. The CDR3 here is CASISTGGRDTQYF. The CDR3 coding sequence is TGTGCCAGCATTTCGACAGGGGGCCGGGATACGCAGTATTTT. Drawing the rest from reference TRBV2 and TRBJ2-3, the complete variable domain is EPEVTQTPSHQVTQMGQEVILRCVPISNHLYFYWYRQILGQKVEFLVSFYNNEISEKSEIFDDQFSVERPDGSNFTLKIRSTKLEDSAMYFCASISTGGRDTQYFGPGTRLTVL.

The CDR3 is CASSQEALRTSGRVNEQFF. Written as DNA, the CDR3 is TGTGCCAGCAGCCAAGAGGCCCTCAGGACTAGCGGGAGGGTCAATGAGCAGTTCTTC. This chain joins TRBV14 and TRBJ2-1, with 15 nucleotides matching TRBD2. The CDR3 loop spans 19 amino acids. Germline CDR1 and CDR2: SGHDN and FVKESK. The V segment lost 0 bases and the J segment 6 bases; nucleotides outside the gene matches: 9.

This clone came up once. V usage is TRBV29-1 and J usage is TRBJ2-3; D remains unclear. Deletions cut 4 bases from V and 2 bases from J, with 7 bases between. CDR1 is SQVTM, CDR2 ANQGSEA, per germline. CDR3 length: 12 amino acids. For the CDR3, the DNA is TGCAGCGTTGTCCCTGTCACAGATACGCAGTATTTT. Its protein is CSVVPVTDTQYF.

V and J are TRBV5-4 and TRBJ1-4, with 10 bases matching TRBD1. Germline values: CDR1 SGHNT, CDR2 YYREEE (reference sequence). CDR3 length: 16 residues. Unmatched junction bases numbered 12, after V lost 6 bases and J lost 7 bases. CDR3 nucleotides: TGTGCCAGCACCGTAAAGCGGGGGACAGGGGCTGAAAAACTGTTTTTT. This sequence encodes CASTVKRGTGAEKLFF.

The chain is built from TRBV6-1 and TRBJ2-1; 12 nucleotides line up with TRBD1. Germline assignment: CDR1 MNHNS and CDR2 SASEGT. Trimming at V came to 2 bases and at J to 8 bases, leaving 4 bases not matched to a gene. This CDR3 is built from 15 residues. The CDR3 nucleotides read TGTGCCAGCAGTGAACCCGGGACAGGGGGCGATGAGCAGTTCTTC. Translating it yields CASSEPGTGGDEQFF.

The chain carries TRBV10-3 and TRBJ1-2, with TRBD1 matching over 11 bases. With 4 bases clipped from V and 3 bases from J, the junction kept 7 bases outside the gene matches. The CDR3 contains 16 residues. Germline V CDR1 and CDR2: ENHRY, SYGVKD. The CDR3 is CAISGVPGQGDYGYTF. The DNA for the CDR3 is TGTGCCATCAGTGGGGTCCCGGGACAGGGGGACTATGGCTACACCTTC.

V and J are TRBV19 and TRBJ1-1; D is unclear. CDR3 length: 14 residues. CDR1 and CDR2 (germline): LNHDA, SQIVND (reference sequence). The V gene lost 2 bases and the J gene lost 4 bases, with 11 bases spanning the gap. CDR3 region: CASSISVGVTEAFF. In DNA form, the CDR3 reads TGTGCCAGTAGTATATCGGTCGGGGTCACTGAAGCTTTCTTT.

The sample holds one count of this clone. The chain couples TRBV7-5 to TRBJ2-3; TRBD2, the table's D call, lacks a check against the DNA. TRBV7-5 is annotated as a pseudogene. This CDR3 has 16 residues. The CDR3 DNA is TGTGTCAGAAGCTTAGTCTCGCGCGGGGAGTTGGATACGCAGTATTTT. This sequence encodes CVRSLVSRGELDTQYF.